This T cell receptor beta chain was observed in a study of prognosis after radiotherapy for stage I lung cancer. About the study: Individuals with stage I non-small cell lung cancer joined the cohort between 2018 and 2019.

Roughly 6.2 milliliters of peripheral blood were drawn at each of two time points. A note on this clonotype: The target antigen is unknown.

Findings and caveats of the study: It was reported that patients with metastases and those without them differed in TRBV and TRBJ gene usage.

Trimming cost V 4 bases and J 10 bases; bases outside gene matches: 5. In germline, CDR1 is SGHRS, CDR2 YFSETQ. The CDR3 is 12 amino acids. The study amplified the TCR beta CDR3 region from genomic DNA. This amplification was carried out by two rounds of multiplex PCR. Gene-specific primers for each TRBV and TRBJ gene drove first-round PCR. A single record per CDR3 protein comes from TCRdb applying MiXCR to the multiplex PCR reads. The top ten hold 30% to 35% of the sample, which has fewer than 40,000 distinct CDR3 sequences, about 34% seen once. This specimen consisted of PBMCs, obtained before or after stereotactic body radiation therapy (not recorded which). The sequence was obtained from a donor aged 50 or older with non-small cell lung cancer. This chain links TRBV5-1 with TRBJ2-1; TRBD2 agrees at 7 bases. This CDR3 reads CASSPGLSEQFF. In DNA, the CDR3 is TGCGCCAGCAGCCCGGGACTATCGGAGCAGTTCTTC. The full variable domain, its missing parts supplied by reference TRBV5-1 and TRBJ2-1, is KAGVTQTPRYLIKTRGQQVTLSCSPISGHRSVSWYQQTPGQGLQFLFEYFSETQRNKGNFPGRFSGRQFSNSRSEMNVSTLELGDSALYLCASSPGLSEQFFGPGTRLTVL.